Presented here are 29 T cell receptor beta chains from one specimen sequenced in a study of blood T cell repertoires in COVID-19. Measured with immunoSEQ multiplex PCR; TCRdb has only the in-frame clones, and not every one. The sample includes 250,000 to 300,000 clones, approximately 83% seen only once; the top ten take 8% to 13%. Sequenced: peripheral blood. The receptors come from a woman in her 70s with acute or convalescent COVID-19.

The chain has TRBV7-9 and TRBJ2-2, with D tentatively TRBD1 (6 bases). The V gene lost 5 bases and the J gene lost 6 bases, with 10 bases spanning the gap. Germline V gives CDR1 SEHNR, CDR2 FQNEAQ (reference sequence). This CDR3 spans 13 amino acids. CDR3 DNA sequence: TGTGCCAGCAGCCCGGACAGAGCCGGGGAGCTGTTTTTT. It codes for CASSPDRAGELFF.

This chain connects TRBV18 to TRBJ2-2; 7 positions match TRBD2. This CDR3 has 17 amino acids. Germline V CDR1 and CDR2: KGHSH, LQKENI. After removal of 3 bases from V and 5 bases from J, the junction contained 12 bases not matched to a gene. The CDR3 is CASSPPRGGGPTGELFF. In DNA form, the CDR3 reads TGTGCCAGCTCACCCCCCCGTGGGGGGGGACCTACCGGGGAGCTGTTTTTT.

This rearrangement joins TRBV4-1 to TRBJ1-1; 8 nucleotides agree with TRBD1. Germline V CDR1 and CDR2: MGHRA, YSYEKL. V lost 4 bases and J lost 10; bases outside the gene matches: 5. This CDR3 comprises 12 residues. The DNA of the CDR3 is TGCGCCAGCAGCCCTTCGACAGGGGCAGCTTTCTTT. Translation gives CASSPSTGAAFF.

This clone was seen a single time. This sequence joins TRBV12-3 or TRBV12-4 and TRBJ2-6; unclear D gene. Trimming took off 8 bases at V and 1 base at J, with 3 bases between the two ends. The length of the CDR3 is 12 residues. CDR3 bases: TGTGCCAGCCAGTCTGGGGCCAACGTCCTGACTTTC. Translation: CASQSGANVLTF.

The rearrangement joins TRBV27 to TRBJ2-2, with 13 bases aligning to TRBD2. V shed 2 bases and J 8 bases; nucleotides not matched to a gene: 2. The germline CDR1 and CDR2 sequences are MNHEY and SMNVEV (reference sequence). This CDR3 contains 15 residues. In nucleotides, the CDR3 is TGTGCCAGCAGTTTACGGACTAGCGGGGGTGGGGAGCTGTTTTTT. Amino acids: CASSLRTSGGGELFF.

The CDR3 bases are TGTGCCAGCAGCGAAGGGGGCGCGGACAGGGTGAGAGGCTACACCTTC. Its protein is CASSEGGADRVRGYTF. V and J are TRBV11-1 and TRBJ1-2; 8 bases agree with TRBD1. Germline lookup yields CDR1 SGHAT and CDR2 FQDESV (reference sequence). Losses at the gene ends were 5 bases for V and 8 bases for J; bases not matched to a gene: 16. The CDR3 is made up of 16 amino acids.

As to this clone: The sample contains more than one DNA sequence encoding this CDR3. This chain links TRBV11-2 with TRBJ1-2; D is ambiguous. Germline V gives CDR1 SGHAT, CDR2 FQNNGV. The CDR3 totals 13 residues. The V end was cut by 5 bases, the J end by 2 bases, with 9 bases between. The CDR3 reads CASSPSGNYGYTF. In nucleotides, the CDR3 is TGTGCCAGCAGCCCCAGTGGCAACTATGGCTACACCTTC.

V usage is TRBV11-3 and J usage is TRBJ2-2, with no clear D. This CDR3 spans 14 amino acids. Germline V CDR1 and CDR2: SGHNT, YENEEA. V lost 1 base to trimming and J lost 1 base, with 4 bases between them. The CDR3 protein is CASSLARNTGELFF. The CDR3, as DNA: TGTGCCAGCAGCTTAGCGAGGAACACCGGGGAGCTGTTTTTT.

The rearrangement uses TRBV5-6 and TRBJ2-6; D gene ambiguous. This CDR3 contains 16 residues. Looked up from germline, CDR1 is SGHDT and CDR2 is YYEEEE. Trimming removed 0 bases at V and 2 bases at J, with 9 bases between. CDR3 sequence: CASSLVGRAGANVLTF. The DNA for the CDR3 is TGTGCCAGCAGCTTGGTAGGTCGGGCTGGGGCCAACGTCCTGACTTTC.

V and J are TRBV2 and TRBJ2-5; possibly TRBD2 for D (7 bases). V dropped 4 bases and J dropped 4 bases, with 19 bases sitting between them. Germline V lookup: CDR1 SNHLY, CDR2 FYNNEI. CDR3 length: 16 amino acids. The CDR3 DNA follows: TGTGCCAGCAGTGCCGTGGGCGGGGGCCGCGGAGAGACCCAGTACTTC. Its translation: CASSAVGGGRGETQYF.

The rearrangement joins TRBV2 to TRBJ1-1; D unclear. The CDR3 contains 13 residues. Germline-derived CDR1 and CDR2 are SNHLY and FYNNEI. V shed 7 bases and J shed 0 bases, with 9 bases lying between them. CDR3 sequence: CASILLVNTEAFF. The DNA for the CDR3 is TGTGCCAGCATACTCCTCGTGAACACTGAAGCTTTCTTT. Full variable domain (outside the CDR3, taken from reference TRBV2 and TRBJ1-1): EPEVTQTPSHQVTQMGQEVILRCVPISNHLYFYWYRQILGQKVEFLVSFYNNEISEKSEIFDDQFSVERPDGSNFTLKIRSTKLEDSAMYFCASILLVNTEAFFGQGTRLTVV.

In this sample, this clone turned up once. V and J are TRBV25-1 and TRBJ1-1; 8 bases align to TRBD1. The V segment lost 1 base and the J segment 5 bases; nucleotides outside the gene matches: 6. The germline CDR1 and CDR2 sequences are MGHDK and SYGVNS. This CDR3 is built from 15 residues. The CDR3 DNA sequence: TGTGCCAGCAGTGAATCTTGGACAGGGACTACTGAAGCTTTCTTT. The encoded protein is CASSESWTGTTEAFF.

A note on this clone: This sample also contains other DNA sequences that code for the same CDR3. V is TRBV18 and J is TRBJ2-5; D is possibly TRBD1 (5 bases). Trimming pared 6 bases from V and 4 bases from J, leaving 12 bases between. Germline-derived CDR1 and CDR2 are KGHSH and LQKENI. The CDR3 spans 13 residues. The CDR3 region has the DNA TGTGCCAGCTCGCCCGGACAAGGAGAGACCCAGTACTTC. Encoded protein: CASSPGQGETQYF.

The genes are TRBV19 and TRBJ2-2; 9 nucleotides match TRBD1. The CDR3 is 15 amino acids. The junction had 3 bases not matched to a gene; V was cut back by 6 bases and J by 1 base. The germline CDR1 and CDR2 sequences are LNHDA and SQIVND (reference sequence). The CDR3 protein is CASRPGQGNTGELFF. CDR3 bases: TGTGCCAGTAGGCCGGGACAGGGGAACACCGGGGAGCTGTTTTTT.

The chain carries TRBV19 and TRBJ1-2; D is possibly TRBD1 (6 bases). Deletions cut 6 bases from V and 4 bases from J, with 12 bases between. CDR1 LNHDA and CDR2 SQIVND come from the germline V gene (reference sequence). CDR3 length: 13 amino acids. CDR3 bases: TGTGCCAGTAGCGTGGGACACAGCTATGGCTACACCTTC. This gives the protein CASSVGHSYGYTF.

The chain combines TRBV3-1 (or the pseudogene TRBV3-2) with TRBJ1-1, with 11 bases fitting TRBD1. The V and J ends lost 1 base and 8 bases, in that order; junction bases with no gene match: 9. Germline assignment: CDR1 LGHDT and CDR2 YNNKEL (reference sequence). The CDR3 loop spans 16 amino acids. Written as DNA, the CDR3 is TGTGCCAGCAGCCAAGGAGGGACCGGGACAGGGGGGGAAGCTTTCTTT. It encodes CASSQGGTGTGGEAFF.

This clone was picked up many times. The chain joins TRBV7-2 to TRBJ2-2; unclear D gene. The V gene's germline CDR1 is SGHTA and CDR2 FQGNSA. The CDR3 consists of 13 residues. Between the trimmed V and J ends, which lost 2 bases and 6 bases, there was a span of 7 bases. In DNA form, the CDR3 reads TGTGCCAGCAGCTTATCAGGATCCGGGGAGCTGTTTTTT. The encoded protein is CASSLSGSGELFF.

The chain joins TRBV7-3 to TRBJ1-5; TRBD1 is a possible D gene (6 bases). Looked up from germline, CDR1 is SGHTA and CDR2 is FQGTGA. V lost 5 bases and J 4 bases, leaving 18 bases between the germline ends. CDR3 length: 16 residues. CDR3 residues: CASSTYRVVSNQPQHF. CDR3 nucleotide sequence: TGTGCCAGCAGCACGTACAGGGTGGTGAGTAATCAGCCCCAGCATTTT.

This clone is a singleton in its sample. The chain combines TRBV30 with TRBJ2-5, with 7 positions matching TRBD1. This CDR3 is 12 amino acids long. With V trimmed by 7 bases and J by 3 bases, 5 bases remained unmatched. Germline V lookup: CDR1 GTSNPN, CDR2 SVGIG (reference sequence). The CDR3 is CAYDRVEETQYF. In nucleotides, the CDR3 is TGTGCCTATGACAGGGTGGAAGAGACCCAGTACTTC.

The rearrangement joins TRBV21-1 to TRBJ1-2; TRBD1 was called by the table and not checked on the DNA. TRBV21-1 corresponds to a pseudogene. This CDR3 comprises 18 residues. This CDR3 reads CASSKGLDDRPTNYGYTF. The CDR3 DNA reads TGTGCCAGCAGCAAAGGCTTGGACGACAGACCAACTAACTATGGCTACACCTTC.

The chain couples TRBV11-2 to TRBJ1-4; D not resolved. This CDR3 is built from 14 residues. From germline, CDR1 is SGHAT and CDR2 FQNNGV. Trimming cost V 3 bases and J 4 bases, with 9 bases left between them. Written as DNA, the CDR3 is TGTGCCAGCAGCTTGAGGGAAATTAATGAAAAACTGTTTTTT. Its protein is CASSLREINEKLFF.

This chain links TRBV7-6 with TRBJ1-2; D gene ambiguous. The CDR3 loop spans 11 amino acids. V lost 5 bases and J lost 2, with 3 bases in between. Germline CDR1 and CDR2: SGHVS and FNYEAQ. CDR3 nucleotide sequence: TGTGCCAGCAGCGAGAACTATGGCTACACCTTC. This encodes CASSENYGYTF.

The rearrangement uses TRBV24-1 and TRBJ2-3, with 11 bases fitting TRBD1. V dropped 9 bases and J dropped 2; count of bases not matched to a gene: 3. This CDR3 is 14 amino acids long. From germline, CDR1 is KGHDR and CDR2 SFDVKD. CDR3 residues: CATGDRGYTDTQYF. DNA of the CDR3: TGTGCCACCGGGGACAGGGGGTACACAGATACGCAGTATTTT.

V and J are TRBV7-9 and TRBJ1-4; perhaps TRBD1 as D (5 bases). With 4 bases removed from V and 0 bases from J, the gap between germline ends came to 9 bases. Germline lookup yields CDR1 SEHNR and CDR2 FQNEAQ (reference sequence). CDR3 length: 15 residues. The CDR3 DNA reads TGTGCCAGCAGCTCCCGACAGACAACTAATGAAAAACTGTTTTTT. Its protein is CASSSRQTTNEKLFF.

V gene TRBV5-5 combines with J gene TRBJ2-7; TRBD1 agrees at 10 bases. V lost 0 bases and J lost 3; bases outside the gene matches: 9. The CDR3 has 17 residues. The germline V gene encodes CDR1 SGHKS and CDR2 YYEKEE (reference sequence). The CDR3 protein is CASSLVGTGDSVYEQYF. CDR3 nucleotides: TGTGCCAGCAGCTTGGTAGGGACAGGGGACTCCGTCTACGAGCAGTACTTC.

This clone was picked up a small number of times. The rearrangement joins TRBV3-1 (or the pseudogene TRBV3-2) to TRBJ2-7; 7 bases map to TRBD2. Trimming removed 6 bases from V and 4 bases from J; junction bases left unmatched: 3. The germline CDR1 and CDR2 sequences are LGHDT and YNNKEL (reference sequence). The CDR3 spans 12 residues. CDR3 loop: CASSAAGYEQYF. CDR3 nucleotide sequence: TGTGCCAGCAGTGCAGCGGGGTACGAGCAGTACTTC.

This sequence joins TRBV3-1 (or the pseudogene TRBV3-2) and TRBJ1-2; D ambiguous. The CDR3 has 15 residues. V lost 1 base and J lost 8, with 17 bases in between. Germline loops: CDR1 LGHDT, CDR2 YNNKEL (reference sequence). The CDR3 sequence: CASSQGVRLVGGYTF. In nucleotides, the CDR3 is TGTGCCAGCAGCCAAGGGGTCAGGCTTGTCGGCGGCTACACCTTC.

The count of this clone is one. The DNA for the CDR3 is TGCAGCGTCCTCAACACGTACAGGGAACATACGCAGTATTTT. Protein sequence: CSVLNTYREHTQYF. V is TRBV29-1 and J is TRBJ2-3; tentative D call: TRBD1 (6 bases). V dropped 6 bases and J dropped 7 bases, with 20 bases sitting between them. Germline CDR1 reads SQVTM; CDR2 reads ANQGSEA. This CDR3 has 14 amino acids.

The chain links TRBV30 to TRBJ1-2; no reliable D call. The CDR3 extends over 13 amino acids. Deletions cut 5 bases from V and 6 bases from J, with 16 bases between. Germline CDR1 reads GTSNPN; CDR2 reads SVGIG (reference sequence). Written as DNA, the CDR3 is TGTGCCTGGCTTAGGACTGTGAATAATGGCTACACCTTC. Translated: CAWLRTVNNGYTF. The variable domain in full, completed from reference TRBV30 and TRBJ1-2, reads SQTIHQWPATLVQPVGSPLSLECTVEGTSNPNLYWYRQAAGRGLQLLFYSVGIGQISSEVPQNLSASRPQDRQFILSSKKLLLSDSGFYLCAWLRTVNNGYTFGSGTRLTVV.